These T cell receptor beta chains were read from a single sample in a study of blood T cells in healthy people across ages. Via MiXCR, TCRdb re-called the 5' RACE reads, giving one row per CDR3 protein. This table holds roughly 1.5 million distinct CDR3 sequences, 42% found once. Material: blood. These receptors were taken from a young woman in good health. Both conserved end residues are part of each CDR3.

CDR3 protein: CASSVKGEKTEAFF
V gene: TRBV7-9
J gene: TRBJ1-1

CDR3 protein: CASSPGPILYNEQYF
V gene: TRBV6-2/TRBV6-3
J gene: .

CDR3 protein: CATSVGEGDGYTF
V gene: TRBV24-1
J gene: TRBJ1-2

CDR3 protein: CASSLTGRSWGDGYTF
V gene: TRBV7-3
J gene: TRBJ1-2

CDR3 protein: CASRGLRTGNTEAFF
V gene: TRBV2
J gene: TRBJ1-1

CDR3 protein: CASTRQGESYEQYF
V gene: TRBV2
J gene: TRBJ2-7

CDR3 protein: CSARGESTQYF
V gene: TRBV29-1
J gene: TRBJ2-3

CDR3 protein: CASQREFYGYTF
V gene: TRBV28
J gene: TRBJ1-2

CDR3 protein: CAWSLELAVDEQYF
V gene: TRBV30
J gene: TRBJ2-7

CDR3 protein: CASSVGGANNRPQHF
V gene: TRBV9
J gene: TRBJ1-5

CDR3 protein: CASSLAIRNTQYF
V gene: TRBV7-2
J gene: TRBJ2-3

CDR3 protein: CASSAQTEETQYF
V gene: TRBV9
J gene: TRBJ2-5

CDR3 protein: CAGSQDTAGGFNEQFF
V gene: TRBV4-3
J gene: TRBJ2-1

CDR3 protein: CATSRDNEGYGYTF
V gene: TRBV15
J gene: TRBJ1-2

CDR3 protein: CAISAETGSGNQPQHF
V gene: TRBV10-3
J gene: TRBJ1-5

CDR3 protein: CASSQDRRAREQYF
V gene: TRBV4-3
J gene: TRBJ2-7

CDR3 protein: CASSATGHYGYTF
V gene: TRBV5-6
J gene: TRBJ1-2

CDR3 protein: CSARDPVGGIDTQYF
V gene: TRBV20-1
J gene: TRBJ2-3

CDR3 protein: CSAPGPYPNQPQHF
V gene: TRBV20-1
J gene: TRBJ1-5

CDR3 protein: CSASANPGQGLYEQYF
V gene: TRBV20-1
J gene: TRBJ2-7

CDR3 protein: CASSLGQQETLYF
V gene: TRBV5-1
J gene: TRBJ2-5

CDR3 protein: CASQGQNTGELFF
V gene: TRBV4-1
J gene: TRBJ2-2

CDR3 protein: CASSQRGSWEQYF
V gene: TRBV4-2
J gene: TRBJ2-4

CDR3 protein: CSAGVSRRDTQYF
V gene: TRBV20-1
J gene: TRBJ2-3

CDR3 protein: CASRRDSDNSPLHF
V gene: TRBV9
J gene: TRBJ1-6

CDR3 protein: CASSTWTGGVNTEAFF
V gene: TRBV6-5
J gene: TRBJ1-1

CDR3 protein: CASSQEARLNTEAFF
V gene: TRBV14
J gene: TRBJ1-1

CDR3 protein: CASSLVPDYQTGTDTQYF
V gene: TRBV5-1
J gene: TRBJ2-3

CDR3 protein: CSVEVGAGGEKLFF
V gene: TRBV29-1
J gene: TRBJ1-4

CDR3 protein: CASGPRRGSPFQETQYF
V gene: TRBV11-2
J gene: TRBJ2-5

CDR3 protein: CATSPFGRGSSYNEQFF
V gene: TRBV15
J gene: TRBJ2-1

CDR3 protein: CASSPTGGIYTDTQYF
V gene: TRBV28
J gene: TRBJ2-3

CDR3 protein: CASGTGGADQETQYF
V gene: TRBV9
J gene: TRBJ2-5

CDR3 protein: CASSLITSGGYNEQYF
V gene: TRBV5-1
J gene: .

CDR3 protein: CAIIVSGLQETQYF
V gene: TRBV10-3
J gene: TRBJ2-5

CDR3 protein: CSARPTGPGNQPQHF
V gene: TRBV20-1
J gene: TRBJ1-5

CDR3 protein: CASSFHGGEAFF
V gene: TRBV7-8
J gene: TRBJ1-1

CDR3 protein: CAISDFQGAQYF
V gene: TRBV10-3
J gene: TRBJ2-3

CDR3 protein: CASSSHPPGDGTGELFF
V gene: TRBV6-5
J gene: TRBJ2-2

CDR3 protein: CASSYGGWVMDYGYTF
V gene: TRBV6-5
J gene: TRBJ1-2

CDR3 protein: CAISEDSHSGANVLTF
V gene: TRBV10-3
J gene: TRBJ2-6

CDR3 protein: CASSLVGQGPHVLTF
V gene: TRBV12-3/TRBV12-4
J gene: TRBJ2-6

CDR3 protein: CATSAPGTGGNEQFF
V gene: TRBV24-1
J gene: TRBJ2-1

CDR3 protein: CASSISGPNSAEAFF
V gene: TRBV7-2
J gene: TRBJ1-1

CDR3 protein: CASSLQGNLGPQHF
V gene: TRBV3-1
J gene: TRBJ1-5

CDR3 protein: CASSAPADYGYTF
V gene: TRBV9
J gene: TRBJ1-2

CDR3 protein: CSARRGARGDEQYF
V gene: TRBV20-1
J gene: TRBJ2-7

CDR3 protein: CASSDSAGSSYEQYF
V gene: TRBV6-6
J gene: TRBJ2-7

CDR3 protein: CVRRQTQETQYF
V gene: TRBV2
J gene: TRBJ2-5

CDR3 protein: CNIGGGDEQFF
V gene: TRBV20-1
J gene: TRBJ2-1

CDR3 protein: CAGSTGGYQPQHF
V gene: TRBV6-6
J gene: TRBJ1-5

CDR3 protein: CSVGDDSNQPQHF
V gene: TRBV29-1
J gene: TRBJ1-5

CDR3 protein: CASNKPGLAGASSYNEQFF
V gene: TRBV12-3/TRBV12-4
J gene: TRBJ2-1

CDR3 protein: CASSLDSNRRDTQYF
V gene: TRBV7-2
J gene: TRBJ2-3

CDR3 protein: CASSLQGPLMNTEAFF
V gene: TRBV27
J gene: TRBJ1-1

CDR3 protein: CASSPLSNEQYF
V gene: TRBV7-9
J gene: TRBJ2-5

CDR3 protein: CSVAGQALCEQFF
V gene: TRBV29-1
J gene: TRBJ2-1